Below, 7 T cell receptor beta chains from the same sample are listed, as sequenced in a study of cytomegalovirus exposure and HLA in healthy donors. It was with 60 Vbeta and 13 Jbeta primers that the PCR ran. Here immunoSEQ multiplex PCR was the method, and the copy in TCRdb shows in-frame clones only, minus some. The profile covers about 200,000 clones, with more than 70% appearing a single time and approximately 1.1% taken by the ten largest. What was sequenced was PBMCs. The origin of the receptors is a woman between 40 and 55 years old in good health and CMV-seronegative.

CDR3 in amino acids: CASRGDRSRDGYTF. The CDR3 DNA follows: TGTGCCAGCAGGGGGGACAGGAGCCGGGATGGCTACACCTTC. The rearrangement uses TRBV9 and TRBJ1-2; 8 nucleotides agree with TRBD1. Losses at the gene ends were 5 bases for V and 6 bases for J; bases not matched to a gene: 9. The CDR3 totals 14 residues. Looked up from germline, CDR1 is SGDLS and CDR2 is YYNGEE.

In nucleotides, the CDR3 is TGTGCCAGCAGCCCAACGGTGGGGGGAAATCAGCCCCAGCATTTT. It encodes CASSPTVGGNQPQHF. The chain couples TRBV6-5 to TRBJ1-5, with D tentatively TRBD1 (5 bases). Germline CDR1 is MNHEY and CDR2 is SVGAGI. Deletions cut 6 bases from V and 4 bases from J, with 16 bases between. This CDR3 has 15 amino acids.

V and J are TRBV5-1 and TRBJ2-3; 7 nucleotides agree with TRBD2. The CDR3 is 17 residues long. V gave up 0 bases and J gave up 1 base; unmatched junction bases: 8. The germline CDR1 and CDR2 sequences are SGHRS and YFSETQ. The CDR3 loop reads CASSLGAGGLGTDTQYF. The CDR3 coding sequence is TGCGCCAGCAGCTTGGGGGCCGGGGGGTTAGGCACAGATACGCAGTATTTT.

The CDR3 is CASSLGSQGRVQFF. In DNA, the CDR3 is TGTGCCAGCAGCTTAGGGAGTCAAGGCAGGGTGCAGTTCTTC. The chain uses TRBV7-9 and TRBJ2-1; a possible D gene is TRBD1 (5 bases). V dropped 1 base and J dropped 12 bases, with 16 bases sitting between them. Germline V lookup: CDR1 SEHNR, CDR2 FQNEAQ (reference sequence). The CDR3 length is 14 residues.

This clone was recorded a few times. The chain uses TRBV7-9 and TRBJ2-1, with D unresolved. V was trimmed by 6 bases and J by 5 bases, leaving 20 bases between them. This CDR3 comprises 16 residues. CDR1 is SEHNR and CDR2 is FQNEAQ in the germline V gene (reference sequence). CDR3 sequence (DNA): TGTGCCAGCAGGTGGGTGTCGACTGAGGCGGACAATGAGCAGTTCTTC. Residues: CASRWVSTEADNEQFF.

The rearrangement links TRBV9 to TRBJ1-1; weak D call: TRBD1 (6 bases). Germline V CDR1 and CDR2: SGDLS, YYNGEE. The CDR3 extends over 14 amino acids. Trimming cost V 4 bases and J 0 bases, with 10 bases left between them. The CDR3 spells CASSLTGMNTEAFF. DNA for the CDR3: TGTGCCAGCAGCCTTACAGGGATGAACACTGAAGCTTTCTTT.

A few counts support this clone. V usage is TRBV7-9 and J usage is TRBJ2-5; D not certain. Trimming stripped 5 bases from V and 2 bases from J, with 9 bases between. CDR1 is SEHNR and CDR2 is FQNEAQ in the germline V gene (reference sequence). The CDR3 has 13 amino acids. CDR3 DNA: TGTGCCAGCAGCCCCTCTCCTCAAGAGACCCAGTACTTC. This encodes CASSPSPQETQYF.